The source of this TCR beta chain is a study of shared clonotypes between healthy human individuals. Genomic DNA per cell subset filled all wells of several immunoSEQ plates. TCRdb's table, derived via immunoSEQ multiplex PCR, lists solely in-frame clones and lacks some. The data contain about 92,000 clones, roughly 50% of them singletons. CDR1 is LNHNV, CDR2 YYDKDF, per germline (reference sequence). The V end lost 1 base, the J end lost 4 bases, and 8 bases lay between the germline ends. This CDR3 comprises 13 residues. This clone occurred many times. The genes are TRBV15 and TRBJ2-7, with D hard to call. This TCR came from a woman between 35 and 50 years old in good health. Some clones in this sample may be carry-over from other donors' samples. The sequenced sample consisted of PBMCs. The CDR3 nucleotides are TGTGCCACCAGCAGAGTAGGGATTTACGAGCAGTACTTC. The encoded protein is CATSRVGIYEQYF.